Presented here are 8 T cell receptor beta chains from one specimen sequenced in a study of shared T cell receptors in the human thymus. Sequencing used immunoSEQ multiplex PCR; TCRdb keeps in-frame clones, though not all of them. The sample has roughly 710,000 clones, 70% to 90% seen once. The sample was also linked to a second study, of human thymus T cells.

Sequencing input: thymocytes. The receptor source for this set is a girl in the first two years of life with a congenital heart defect.

The chain couples TRBV5-1 to TRBJ1-4, with a weak D call TRBD1 (5 bases). V shed 3 bases and J shed 8 bases, with 14 bases lying between them. This CDR3 comprises 14 residues. Per the germline V gene, CDR1 is SGHRS and CDR2 is YFSETQ. CDR3 region: CASSSGVLGEKLFF. Here the CDR3 DNA reads TGCGCCAGCAGCTCGGGGGTTTTAGGGGAAAAACTGTTTTTT.

The table lists this clone with a few counts. The V gene is TRBV28, the J gene TRBJ2-3, with a tentative D call TRBD2 (5 bases). Trimming cost V 7 bases and J 1 base, with 12 bases left between them. The CDR3 is 14 amino acids. The germline CDR1 and CDR2 sequences are MDHEN and SYDVKM. The CDR3 DNA reads as TGTGCCAGCACGACGGTCGGGGGCACAGATACGCAGTATTTT. Residues: CASTTVGGTDTQYF.

The chain has TRBV19 and TRBJ1-1; tentatively, D is TRBD1 (6 bases). The CDR3 spans 13 residues. Germline CDR1 reads LNHDA; CDR2 reads SQIVND (reference sequence). V gave up 7 bases and J gave up 3 bases, with 12 bases separating them. The CDR3 protein is CASIHQGYTEAFF. Written as DNA, the CDR3 is TGTGCCAGTATCCATCAGGGGTACACTGAAGCTTTCTTT.

V is TRBV9 and J is TRBJ1-2, with 11 bases identical to TRBD1. Germline V gives CDR1 SGDLS, CDR2 YYNGEE. CDR3 length: 13 amino acids. V trimming: 4 bases; J trimming: 6 bases; junction bases outside the gene matches: 2. The chain's CDR3 is CASSPDRGHGYTF. For the CDR3, the DNA is TGTGCCAGCAGCCCGGACAGGGGGCATGGCTACACCTTC. The full variable domain, completed using reference TRBV9 and TRBJ1-2, is DSGVTQTPKHLITATGQRVTLRCSPRSGDLSVYWYQQSLDQGLQFLIQYYNGEERAKGNILERFSAQQFPDLHSELNLSSLELGDSALYFCASSPDRGHGYTFGSGTRLTVV.

The rearrangement uses TRBV2 and TRBJ2-7, with a weak D call TRBD1 (7 bases). V gave up 11 bases and J gave up 0 bases, with 20 bases separating them. The CDR3 runs 15 residues. The V gene's germline CDR1 is SNHLY and CDR2 FYNNEI. The CDR3 region has the DNA TGTGCCTCACAGGGGCGGGGACCTTCCTCCTACGAGCAGTACTTC. This gives the protein CASQGRGPSSYEQYF.

The V gene is TRBV6-1, the J gene TRBJ2-6, with D maybe TRBD1 (6 bases). Per the germline V gene, CDR1 is MNHNS and CDR2 is SASEGT. CDR3 length: 13 residues. The V end was cut by 11 bases, the J end by 1 base, with 9 bases between. The CDR3 protein is CAATGSGANVLTF. The CDR3 DNA is TGTGCCGCTACAGGGTCTGGGGCCAACGTCCTGACTTTC.

The chain couples TRBV4-3 to TRBJ1-2; D possibly corresponds to TRBD1 (5 bases). In germline, CDR1 is LGHNA, CDR2 YSLEER. V was cut by 1 base and J by 4 bases, with 19 bases left in between. The CDR3 contains 17 residues. The CDR3 sequence: CASSQGVAAGTGYGYTF. Here the CDR3 DNA reads TGCGCCAGCAGCCAAGGAGTGGCCGCGGGGACGGGCTATGGCTACACCTTC.

The chain couples TRBV29-1 to TRBJ2-3; TRBD2 is a possible D gene (5 bases). V lost 4 bases and J lost 8, with 25 bases in between. The CDR3 has 16 amino acids. CDR1 SQVTM and CDR2 ANQGSEA come from the germline V gene. The CDR3 bases are TGCAGCGTTGTGGCCGGAATGCAGAGGGATATGGGTACGCAGTATTTT. Amino acids: CSVVAGMQRDMGTQYF.